Below are 23 T cell receptor beta chains sequenced from a single sample in a study of response to subunit inactivated influenza vaccine. Each CDR3 protein gets one entry after TCRdb re-called the RT-PCR reads with MiXCR. The data hold approximately 500,000 distinct CDR3 sequences, with 11% to 15% observed a single time. This specimen consisted of PBMCs from blood, obtained roughly 13 days after vaccination. The receptors come from a man between 50 and 59 years old who received an inactivated influenza vaccine.

This clonotype was detected only a few times. The CDR3 reads CASSFGRTLYGYTF. The CDR3, as DNA: TGTGCCAGCAGTTTCGGCAGGACACTATATGGCTACACCTTC. This sequence joins TRBV12-3 or TRBV12-4 and TRBJ1-2; D is perhaps TRBD1 (5 bases). V was trimmed by 3 bases and J by 5 bases, leaving 13 bases between them. The CDR3 runs to 14 residues.

The table lists this clonotype with a few counts. The chain is built from TRBV7-9 and TRBJ1-2; 9 bases align to TRBD1. V was pared by 3 bases and J by 3 bases, with 5 bases of the junction left unmatched. This CDR3 is 15 amino acids long. Per germline, CDR1 SEHNR and CDR2 FQNEAQ (reference sequence). The CDR3 is CASSFTGGADYGYTF. The CDR3 DNA reads as TGTGCCAGCAGCTTTACAGGGGGCGCGGACTATGGCTACACCTTC.

The chain uses TRBV20-1 and TRBJ2-5, with 15 bases lining up with TRBD2. This CDR3 has 17 amino acids. Losses at the gene ends were 5 bases for V and 1 base for J; bases not matched to a gene: 8. Germline V CDR1 and CDR2: DFQATT, SNEGSKA (reference sequence). The CDR3 reads CSADGLAGGRGQETQYF. CDR3 nucleotide sequence: TGCAGTGCTGACGGACTAGCGGGGGGGCGGGGCCAAGAGACCCAGTACTTC.

This clonotype occurred a few times. This chain joins TRBV28 and TRBJ2-3; a possible D gene is TRBD2 (7 bases). The germline V gene encodes CDR1 MDHEN and CDR2 SYDVKM. The CDR3 runs 18 residues. Trimming shortened V by 3 bases and J by 2 bases, and 21 bases separated the two germline ends. CDR3 sequence: CASSLLGGGQQFTDTQYF. CDR3 DNA sequence: TGTGCCAGCAGTTTGCTGGGCGGGGGACAACAATTCACAGATACGCAGTATTTT.

The J gene is TRBJ2-1, the V gene TRBV29-1; either TRBD1 or TRBD2 may supply D (6 bases each). Deletions cut 8 bases from V and 2 bases from J, with 16 bases between. CDR1 and CDR2 from the germline V gene are SQVTM and ANQGSEA. This CDR3 has 14 residues. The CDR3, as DNA: TGCAGCCTTAGACTAGGGGGGCCCTACAATGAGCAGTTCTTC. Amino acid sequence: CSLRLGGPYNEQFF.

There are a few counts of this clonotype. This chain joins TRBV20-1 and TRBJ2-3, with D maybe TRBD1 (5 bases). V was clipped by 3 bases and J by 2 bases, with 9 bases between them. The CDR3 runs 13 residues. Germline CDR1 DFQATT, CDR2 SNEGSKA (reference sequence). The chain's CDR3 is CSARHRHTDTQYF. The CDR3 DNA reads as TGCAGTGCTAGGCACAGGCACACAGATACGCAGTATTTT.

This clonotype was counted between two and nine times. The chain couples TRBV7-2 to TRBJ2-1; the D is unclear. CDR3 length equals 15 residues. Trimming took off 3 bases at V and 7 bases at J, with 16 bases between the two ends. Germline V gene data show CDR1 as SGHTA and CDR2 as FQGNSA. In DNA form, the CDR3 reads TGTGCCAGCAGCTTTTCAGGCTCCCGTCATAATGAGCAGTTCTTC. Protein product: CASSFSGSRHNEQFF.

In its sample, this clonotype was seen many times. This sequence joins TRBV6-5 and TRBJ1-3, with no clear D. There are 15 residues in the CDR3. The V gene lost 2 bases and the J gene lost 2 bases, with 10 bases spanning the gap. Looked up from germline, CDR1 is MNHEY and CDR2 is SVGAGI. CDR3 DNA: TGTGCCAGCAGTTACGCTCCAGGCACTGGAAACACCATATATTTT. Its translation: CASSYAPGTGNTIYF.

This clonotype has a handful of counts. The V call is TRBV29-1, the J call TRBJ2-7; 8 bases are shared with TRBD1. After removal of 4 bases from V and 2 bases from J, the junction contained 4 bases not matched to a gene. This CDR3 is 13 amino acids long. Germline assignment: CDR1 SQVTM and CDR2 ANQGSEA. CDR3 protein: CSVGQGKAYEQYF. CDR3 nucleotide sequence: TGCAGCGTTGGACAGGGGAAGGCCTACGAGCAGTACTTC.

The chain uses TRBV6-7 and TRBJ2-5; no firm D call. TRBV6-7 is given ORF status, its function remaining uncertain. This CDR3 spans 12 amino acids. The V end was cut by 3 bases, the J end by 5 bases, with 7 bases between. CDR3 residues: CASSYMAETQYF. CDR3 in DNA: TGTGCCAGCAGTTATATGGCGGAGACCCAGTACTTC.

This clonotype was found many times. The J gene is TRBJ2-3, the V gene TRBV28; D uncertain. Trimming removed 3 bases at V and 9 bases at J, with 7 bases between. Germline values: CDR1 MDHEN, CDR2 SYDVKM. This CDR3 is built from 11 residues. In nucleotides, the CDR3 is TGTGCCAGCAGTTTCGAGAAGACGCAGTATTTT. Its translation: CASSFEKTQYF.

This clonotype was counted between two and nine times. This chain joins TRBV2 and TRBJ1-5, with D unclear. The V and J ends lost 0 bases and 0 bases respectively, with 9 bases between them. CDR1 and CDR2 (germline): SNHLY, FYNNEI. This CDR3 has 16 amino acids. In DNA, the CDR3 is TGTGCCAGCAGTGAAGCTGGAGTCTATAGCAATCAGCCCCAGCATTTT. Its translation is CASSEAGVYSNQPQHF.

In its sample, this clonotype was seen a few times. This chain connects TRBV3-1 to TRBJ1-2; 7 bases align to TRBD1. The CDR3 has 15 amino acids. CDR1 and CDR2 from the germline V gene are LGHDT and YNNKEL (reference sequence). Germline trimming cut 0 bases from V and 5 bases from J; bases unmatched to any gene: 6. CDR3 loop: CASSQDERGLYGYTF. The CDR3 bases are TGTGCCAGCAGCCAAGATGAGAGGGGGCTTTATGGCTACACCTTC.

This clonotype has just a few counts. The J gene is TRBJ1-1, the V gene TRBV6-1; 9 bases agree with TRBD1. CDR3 length: 16 amino acids. V dropped 6 bases and J dropped 2; count of bases not matched to a gene: 10. CDR1 is MNHNS and CDR2 is SASEGT in the germline V gene. CDR3 DNA sequence: TGTGCCAGCAGGGGAGGACAGGGGACGTCAAACACTGAAGCTTTCTTT. Its protein product is CASRGGQGTSNTEAFF.

The J gene is TRBJ2-3, the V gene TRBV2, with a tentative D call TRBD1 (5 bases). V was cut by 7 bases and J by 0 bases, with 11 bases left in between. Germline V gene data show CDR1 as SNHLY and CDR2 as FYNNEI. CDR3 size: 14 residues. The CDR3 sequence: CASIEGVSTDTQYF. The CDR3 DNA sequence: TGTGCCAGCATAGAAGGGGTCAGCACAGATACGCAGTATTTT.

The rearrangement joins TRBV6-1 to TRBJ1-6; D gene uncertain. CDR1 is MNHNS and CDR2 is SASEGT in the germline V gene. V lost 10 bases, J lost 7 bases, and 23 bases lay in between. CDR3 length: 16 residues. This CDR3 reads CATRKARGLRNSPLHF. The CDR3 DNA sequence: TGTGCCACCAGGAAAGCAAGAGGGTTGAGAAATTCACCCCTCCACTTT.

This clonotype was seen a handful of times. The chain couples TRBV20-1 to TRBJ1-2; no reliable D call. In germline, CDR1 is DFQATT, CDR2 SNEGSKA (reference sequence). CDR3 length: 13 amino acids. Trimming left V 7 bases short and J 0 bases short, with 12 bases between. The CDR3 sequence is CSVLGAANYGYTF. The CDR3 DNA reads as TGCAGTGTCCTCGGAGCGGCTAACTATGGCTACACCTTC.

The chain employs TRBV7-8 and TRBJ2-1, with D perhaps matching TRBD2 (5 bases). This CDR3 is 10 amino acids long. Per germline, CDR1 SGHVS and CDR2 FQNEAQ. V was clipped by 5 bases and J by 14 bases, with 10 bases between them. In DNA form, the CDR3 reads TGTGCCAGCAGCGTACTAGAAAAGTTCTTC. Its protein product is CASSVLEKFF.

This clonotype was counted at least ten times. The chain combines TRBV20-1 with TRBJ2-5; D is unclear. The V end lost 5 bases, the J end lost 5 bases, and 9 bases lay between the germline ends. This CDR3 region has 11 residues. Germline CDR1 and CDR2: DFQATT and SNEGSKA (reference sequence). The CDR3, as DNA: TGCAGTGCTCGCCTTTGGGAGACCCAGTACTTC. It specifies CSARLWETQYF.

This clonotype turned up a few times. This rearrangement joins TRBV2 to TRBJ1-4; 9 bases fit TRBD1. CDR1 and CDR2 (germline): SNHLY, FYNNEI. The CDR3 has 15 residues. The V and J ends lost 5 bases and 4 bases, in that order; junction bases with no gene match: 5. CDR3 protein: CASSRTGGDNEKLFF. CDR3 bases: TGTGCCAGCAGTCGTACAGGGGGCGATAATGAAAAACTGTTTTTT.

Ten or more counts support this clonotype. The V call is TRBV7-9, the J call TRBJ2-7; 14 positions match TRBD2. The CDR3 is 15 residues long. With 4 bases clipped from V and 2 bases from J, the junction kept 1 base outside the gene matches. CDR1 SEHNR and CDR2 FQNEAQ come from the germline V gene (reference sequence). CDR3 nucleotides: TGTGCCAGCAGCTCGACTAGCGGGAGGGCCTACGAGCAGTACTTC. This gives the protein CASSSTSGRAYEQYF.

V gene TRBV10-3 combines with J gene TRBJ2-2; 8 bases align to TRBD1. This CDR3 contains 14 residues. Losses at the gene ends were 4 bases for V and 6 bases for J; bases not matched to a gene: 4. The germline V gene encodes CDR1 ENHRY and CDR2 SYGVKD. The CDR3 loop reads CAISVGQVSGELFF. The CDR3 DNA is TGTGCCATCAGTGTGGGACAGGTCTCCGGGGAGCTGTTTTTT.

This sequence joins TRBV15 and TRBJ2-5; 7 nucleotides align to TRBD1. The CDR3 sequence is 15 residues long. With 5 bases clipped from V and 4 bases from J, the junction kept 10 bases outside the gene matches. Germline CDR1 reads LNHNV; CDR2 reads YYDKDF (reference sequence). The CDR3 nucleotides are TGTGCCACCAGCCCCCGGGGACAGAGGGCAGAGACCCAGTACTTC. Protein: CATSPRGQRAETQYF.